This TCR beta chain is drawn from a study of radiotherapy plus CTLA-4 blockade in lung cancer. Findings of the study overall: Alongside interferon-beta, early blood T cell clone dynamics were reportedly the best predictor of response.

The CDR3 is 14 residues long. V was shortened by 5 bases and J by 0 bases, with 10 bases between the two germline ends. Germline V gives CDR1 SGHTA, CDR2 FQGNSA. Clones were read by immunoSEQ multiplex PCR, and TCRdb kept only the in-frame ones, dropping some. The data contain roughly 54,000 clones, 84% of them singletons. Remarks on this clone: What it binds is unknown.

The TCR comes from a human donor with non-small cell lung cancer whose response to radiotherapy plus ipilimumab could not be evaluated. The specimen was peripheral blood, collected from a patient treated with radiotherapy plus ipilimumab. This chain uses TRBV7-2 with TRBJ1-2; D not certain. CDR3 sequence (DNA): TGTGCCAGCAGCCTACCTCCTTCTAACTATGGCTACACCTTC. Translating gives CASSLPPSNYGYTF.